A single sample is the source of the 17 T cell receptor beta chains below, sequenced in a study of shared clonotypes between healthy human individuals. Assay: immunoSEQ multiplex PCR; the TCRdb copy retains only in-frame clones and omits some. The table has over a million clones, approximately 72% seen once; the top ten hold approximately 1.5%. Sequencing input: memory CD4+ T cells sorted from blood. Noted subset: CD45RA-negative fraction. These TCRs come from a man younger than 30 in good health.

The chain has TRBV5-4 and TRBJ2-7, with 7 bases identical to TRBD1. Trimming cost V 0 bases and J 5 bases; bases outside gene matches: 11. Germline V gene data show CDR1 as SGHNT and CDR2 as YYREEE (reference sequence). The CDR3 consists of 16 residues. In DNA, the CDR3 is TGTGCCAGCAGCTTGGTAGGTGGTCGCAGGGGGAACGAGCAGTACTTC. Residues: CASSLVGGRRGNEQYF.

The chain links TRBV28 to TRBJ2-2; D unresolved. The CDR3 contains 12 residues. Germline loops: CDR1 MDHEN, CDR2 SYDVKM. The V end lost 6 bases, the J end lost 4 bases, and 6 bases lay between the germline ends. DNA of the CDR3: TGTGCCAGCAGCCGAGGCACCGGGGAGCTGTTTTTT. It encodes CASSRGTGELFF.

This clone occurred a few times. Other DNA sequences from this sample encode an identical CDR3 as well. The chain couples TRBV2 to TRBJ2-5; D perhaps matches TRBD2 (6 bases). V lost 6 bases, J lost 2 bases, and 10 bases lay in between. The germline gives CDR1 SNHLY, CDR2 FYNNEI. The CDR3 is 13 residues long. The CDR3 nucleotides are TGTGCCAGCAGCGGGACTCGACAAGAGACCCAGTACTTC. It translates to CASSGTRQETQYF.

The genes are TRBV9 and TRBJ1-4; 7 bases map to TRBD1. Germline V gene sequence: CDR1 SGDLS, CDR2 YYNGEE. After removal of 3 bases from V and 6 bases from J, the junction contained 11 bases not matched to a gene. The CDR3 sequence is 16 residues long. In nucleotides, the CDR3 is TGTGCCAGCAGCGGACGAAGGGGGCGAGGAGATGAAAAACTGTTTTTT. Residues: CASSGRRGRGDEKLFF. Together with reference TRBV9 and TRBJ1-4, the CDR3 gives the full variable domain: DSGVTQTPKHLITATGQRVTLRCSPRSGDLSVYWYQQSLDQGLQFLIQYYNGEERAKGNILERFSAQQFPDLHSELNLSSLELGDSALYFCASSGRRGRGDEKLFFGSGTQLSVL.

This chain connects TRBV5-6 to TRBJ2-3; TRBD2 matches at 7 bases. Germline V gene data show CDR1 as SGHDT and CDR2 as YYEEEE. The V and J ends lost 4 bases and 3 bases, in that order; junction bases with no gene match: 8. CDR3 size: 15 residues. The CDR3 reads CASSRGSLRTDTQYF. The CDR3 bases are TGTGCCAGCAGCCGCGGGAGTTTGCGGACAGATACGCAGTATTTT.

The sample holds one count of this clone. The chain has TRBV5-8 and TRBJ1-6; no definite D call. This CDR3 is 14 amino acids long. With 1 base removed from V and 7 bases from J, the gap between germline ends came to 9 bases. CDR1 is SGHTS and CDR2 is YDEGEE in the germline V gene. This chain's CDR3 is CASSLRATNSPLHF. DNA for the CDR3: TGTGCCAGCAGCTTGCGGGCCACGAATTCACCCCTCCACTTT. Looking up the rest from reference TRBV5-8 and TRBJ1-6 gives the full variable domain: EAGVTQSPTHLIKTRGQQATLRCSPISGHTSVYWYQQALGLGLQFLLWYDEGEERNRGNFPPRFSGRQFPNYSSELNVNALELEDSALYLCASSLRATNSPLHFGNGTRLTVT.

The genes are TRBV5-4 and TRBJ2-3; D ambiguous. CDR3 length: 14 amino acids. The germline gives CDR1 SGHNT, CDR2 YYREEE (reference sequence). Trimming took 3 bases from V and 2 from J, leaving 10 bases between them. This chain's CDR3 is CASSSPDNTDTQYF. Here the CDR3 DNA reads TGTGCCAGCAGCTCCCCCGACAACACAGATACGCAGTATTTT.

CDR3 nucleotides: TGTGCCAGCAGCGTAGGGGAGATGAACACTGAAGCTTTCTTT. It is translated as CASSVGEMNTEAFF. The V call is TRBV9, the J call TRBJ1-1; D uncertain. Germline-derived CDR1 and CDR2 are SGDLS and YYNGEE. This CDR3 has 14 residues. The V end lost 0 bases, the J end lost 0 bases, and 6 bases lay between the germline ends.

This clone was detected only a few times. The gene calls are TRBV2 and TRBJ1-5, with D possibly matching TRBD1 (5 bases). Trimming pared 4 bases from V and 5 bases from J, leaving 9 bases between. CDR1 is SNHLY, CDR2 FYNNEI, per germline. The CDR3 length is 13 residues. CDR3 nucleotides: TGTGCCAGCAGTGTAGGGGAGGATCAGCCCCAGCATTTT. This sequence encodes CASSVGEDQPQHF.

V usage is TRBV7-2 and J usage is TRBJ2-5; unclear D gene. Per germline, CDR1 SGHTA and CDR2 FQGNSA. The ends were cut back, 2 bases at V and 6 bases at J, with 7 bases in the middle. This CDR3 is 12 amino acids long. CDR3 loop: CASSLNRKTQYF. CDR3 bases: TGTGCCAGCAGCTTAAACAGAAAGACCCAGTACTTC.

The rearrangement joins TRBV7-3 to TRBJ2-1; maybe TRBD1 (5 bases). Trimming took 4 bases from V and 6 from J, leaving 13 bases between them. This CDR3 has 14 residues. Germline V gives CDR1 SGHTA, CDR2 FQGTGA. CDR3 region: CASSSGQGSNEQFF. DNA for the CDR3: TGTGCCAGCAGCTCCGGCCAGGGCAGCAATGAGCAGTTCTTC.

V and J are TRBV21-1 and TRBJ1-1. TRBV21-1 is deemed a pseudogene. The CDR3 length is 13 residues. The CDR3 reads CASRVLAPPEAFF. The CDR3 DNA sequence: TGTGCCAGCAGGGTTTTGGCGCCGCCTGAAGCTTTCTTT.

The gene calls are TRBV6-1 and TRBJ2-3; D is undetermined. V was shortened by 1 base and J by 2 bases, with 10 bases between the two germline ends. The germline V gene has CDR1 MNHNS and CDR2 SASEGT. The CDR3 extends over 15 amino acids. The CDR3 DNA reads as TGTGCCAGCAGTGAAGGGTGGGAAATCACAGATACGCAGTATTTT. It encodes CASSEGWEITDTQYF.

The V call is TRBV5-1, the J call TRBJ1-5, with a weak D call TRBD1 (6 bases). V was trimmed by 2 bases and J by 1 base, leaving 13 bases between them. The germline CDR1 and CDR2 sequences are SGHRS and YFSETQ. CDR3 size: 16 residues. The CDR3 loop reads CASSFGGPSSNQPQHF. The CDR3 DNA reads TGCGCCAGCAGCTTCGGGGGCCCTTCCAGCAATCAGCCCCAGCATTTT.

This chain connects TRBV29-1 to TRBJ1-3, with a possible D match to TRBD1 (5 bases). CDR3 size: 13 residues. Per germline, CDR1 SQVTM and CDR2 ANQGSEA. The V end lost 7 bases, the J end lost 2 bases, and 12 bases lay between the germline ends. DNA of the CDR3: TGCAGCGCCAAGTCGGGGGCTGGAAACACCATATATTTT. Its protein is CSAKSGAGNTIYF.

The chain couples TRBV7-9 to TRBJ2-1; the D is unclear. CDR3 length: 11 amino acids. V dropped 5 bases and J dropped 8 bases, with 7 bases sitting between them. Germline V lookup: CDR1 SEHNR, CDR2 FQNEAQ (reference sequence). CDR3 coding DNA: TGTGCCAGCAGCGGAGATGATGAGCAGTTCTTC. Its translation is CASSGDDEQFF.

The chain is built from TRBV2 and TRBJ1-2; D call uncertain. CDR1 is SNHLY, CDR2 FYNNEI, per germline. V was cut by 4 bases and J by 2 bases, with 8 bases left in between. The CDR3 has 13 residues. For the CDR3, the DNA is TGTGCCAGCAGTGCGACCGTGAACTATGGCTACACCTTC. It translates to CASSATVNYGYTF.